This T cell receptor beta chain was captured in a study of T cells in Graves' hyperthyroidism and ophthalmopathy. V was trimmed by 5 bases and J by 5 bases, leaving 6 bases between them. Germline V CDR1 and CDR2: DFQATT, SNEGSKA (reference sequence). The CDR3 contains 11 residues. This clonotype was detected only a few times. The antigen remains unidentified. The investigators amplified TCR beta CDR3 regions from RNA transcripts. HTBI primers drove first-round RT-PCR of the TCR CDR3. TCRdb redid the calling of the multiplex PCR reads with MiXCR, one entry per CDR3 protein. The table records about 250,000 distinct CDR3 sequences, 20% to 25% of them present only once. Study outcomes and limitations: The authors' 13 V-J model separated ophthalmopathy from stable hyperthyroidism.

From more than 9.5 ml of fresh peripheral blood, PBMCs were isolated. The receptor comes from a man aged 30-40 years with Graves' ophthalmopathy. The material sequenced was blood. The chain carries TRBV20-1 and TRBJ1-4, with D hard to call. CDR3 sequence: CSALENEKLFF. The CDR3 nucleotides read TGCAGTGCTCTTGAGAATGAAAAACTGTTTTTT.